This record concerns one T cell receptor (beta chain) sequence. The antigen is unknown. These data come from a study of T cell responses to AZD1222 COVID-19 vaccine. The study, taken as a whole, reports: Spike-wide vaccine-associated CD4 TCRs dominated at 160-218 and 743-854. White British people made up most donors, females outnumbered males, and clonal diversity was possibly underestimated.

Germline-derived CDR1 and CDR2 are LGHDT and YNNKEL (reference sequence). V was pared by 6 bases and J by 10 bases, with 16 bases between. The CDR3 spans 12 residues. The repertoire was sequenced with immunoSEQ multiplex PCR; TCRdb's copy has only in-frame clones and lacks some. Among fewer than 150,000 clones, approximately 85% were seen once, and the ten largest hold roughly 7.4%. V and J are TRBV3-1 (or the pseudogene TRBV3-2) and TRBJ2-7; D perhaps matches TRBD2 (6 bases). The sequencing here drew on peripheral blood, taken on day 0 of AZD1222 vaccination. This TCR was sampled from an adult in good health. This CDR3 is CASSLRRTNQYF. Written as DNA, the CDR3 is TGTGCCAGCAGTCTCCGACGGACTAATCAGTACTTC.